This is a list of T cell receptor beta chains from one sample in a study of cytomegalovirus exposure and HLA in healthy donors. Sequenced by immunoSEQ multiplex PCR; TCRdb stores in-frame clones only, minus some. This table has a few hundred thousand clones, about 83% appearing once. Material: PBMCs. The receptors originated from a man aged 35 to 55 in good health and CMV-seronegative. Both conserved end residues are part of each CDR3. D genes are given only for firm matches. Only some rows state a clone size, as once, few, many or a class for expanded clones.

TRBJ2-3 . TRBD2 TRBV2 TGTGCCAGCAGTGCTCTGACTAGCGGGAGCGCCACAGATACGCAGTATTTT CASSALTSGSATDTQYF
TRBJ2-7 . . TRBV6-5 TGTGCCAGCAGTTTCGGGAAGATCTACGAGCAGTACTTC CASSFGKIYEQYF
TRBJ2-7 . TRBD2 TRBV6-5 TGTGCCAGCAGTTGGGGGACTAGCGGGGGGGTCTACGAGCAGTACTTC CASSWGTSGGVYEQYF
TRBJ2-1 few . TRBV27 TGTGCCAGCAGTTTATCCTCATCTAGTCCACTAGGGCGCAATGAGCAGTTCTTC CASSLSSSSPLGRNEQFF
TRBJ2-2 . TRBD2 TRBV5-3 TGTGCCAGAAGCTACCCTAGCGGGGGGGCCTACGGGGAGCTGTTTTTT CARSYPSGGAYGELFF
TRBJ1-2 . TRBD1 TRBV5-6 TGTGCCAGCAGCTATGGGACAGGGGTAAATCCTCTCTATGGCTACACCTTC CASSYGTGVNPLYGYTF
TRBJ1-5 . . TRBV12-5 TGTGCTAGTGCTCACGGGAATCAGCCCCAGCATTTT CASAHGNQPQHF
TRBJ2-7 . TRBD1 TRBV5-4 TGTGCCAGCAGCTTAACAGGGGGCGGCTACGAGCAGTACTTC CASSLTGGGYEQYF
TRBJ2-4 . TRBD1 TRBV27 TGTGCCAGCAGTTTCCTCCAGGGGGACATTCAGTACTTC CASSFLQGDIQYF
TRBJ1-6 . . TRBV2 TGTGCCAGCAGAGGGGATAATTCACCCCTCCACTTT CASRGDNSPLHF
TRBJ2-1 . TRBD1 TRBV7-2 TGTGCCAGCAGCCCGCAGACAGGGGTTGAGGAGCAGTTCTTC CASSPQTGVEEQFF
TRBJ2-7 once TRBD2 TRBV19 TGTGCCAGTAGTATGCGTAGCGGGGGGCCCGGAACCTACGAGCAGTACTTC CASSMRSGGPGTYEQYF
TRBJ1-5 . TRBD1 TRBV19 TGTGCCAGTAGTGAATTACAGGGGGTTATTCAGCCCCAGCATTTT CASSELQGVIQPQHF
TRBJ1-5 . . TRBV18 TGTGCCAGCTCACGGGAGAGCAATCAGCCCCAGCATTTT CASSRESNQPQHF
TRBJ2-3 . . TRBV5-4 TGTGCCAGCAGCTTGGGACGGGACACAGATACGCAGTATTTT CASSLGRDTDTQYF
TRBJ2-7 . TRBD1 TRBV6-1 TGTGCCAGCATTAGGAGTACAGGGGGCGTGTACGAGCAGTACTTC CASIRSTGGVYEQYF
TRBJ2-7 . TRBD2 TRBV11-2 TGTGCCAGCAGCTGGACTAGCGGGATTGGCGAGCAGTACTTC CASSWTSGIGEQYF
TRBJ2-1 . . TRBV18 TGTGCCAGCTCACCGGACAGTTACAATGAGCAGTTCTTC CASSPDSYNEQFF
TRBJ1-1 few . TRBV6-6 TGTGCCAGCAGTAGCGGGCGCACTGAAGCTTTCTTT CASSSGRTEAFF
TRBJ2-1 . . TRBV25-1 TGTGCCAGCAGTGAGCGGGATGGGTACAATGAGCAGTTCTTC CASSERDGYNEQFF
TRBJ1-2 . TRBD1 TRBV27 TGTGCCAGCAGTTTTATGGGACCGACAGGGGACTATGGCTACACCTTC CASSFMGPTGDYGYTF
TRBJ1-5 few . TRBV7-2 TGTGCCAGCAGCTTAGACGGGAGCAATCAGCCCCAGCATTTT CASSLDGSNQPQHF
TRBJ1-3 . . TRBV7-9 TGTGCCAGCAGCTTATGGGCAGGGGACACCATATATTTT CASSLWAGDTIYF
TRBJ1-3 . TRBD1 TRBV5-5 TGTGCCAGCAGCTTCGACAGGGCCCGTGGAGCTGGAAACACCATATATTTT CASSFDRARGAGNTIYF
TRBJ1-2 . . TRBV4-1 TGCGCCAGCAGCCAGGGGGCCGTAAACTATGGCTACACCTTC CASSQGAVNYGYTF
TRBJ2-3 once . TRBV27 TGTGCCAGCAGTTACGGGGGATCCGATACGCAGTATTTT CASSYGGSDTQYF
TRBJ1-3 . . TRBV6-1 TGTGCCAGCACCGTGCCGGGTGGCTCTGGAAACACCATATATTTT CASTVPGGSGNTIYF
TRBJ1-1 . TRBD1 TRBV4-1 TGCGCCAGCAGCCAGGGACAGATGAACACTGAAGCTTTCTTT CASSQGQMNTEAFF
TRBJ2-3 . TRBD1 TRBV2 TGTGCCGGGACAACGGGACAGGGGTTAGATACGCAGTATTTT CAGTTGQGLDTQYF